A single sample gave rise to the 32 T cell receptor beta chains below, sequenced in a study of blood T cell repertoires in COVID-19. Assay used: immunoSEQ multiplex PCR; TCRdb lists only in-frame clones, some missing. The data hold 100,000 to 110,000 clones, with just under 85% observed a single time. Material: peripheral blood. The receptor source for this set is a man in his fifties with active or convalescent COVID-19.

This clone was recorded a few times. The genes are TRBV5-1 and TRBJ2-7, with 7 bases aligning to TRBD2. This CDR3 region has 16 residues. The V gene end was trimmed by 4 bases and the J gene end by 3 bases; junction bases not matched to a gene: 13. The germline CDR1 and CDR2 sequences are SGHRS and YFSETQ. Here the CDR3 reads CASSRGDGQDNYEQYF. DNA of the CDR3: TGCGCCAGCAGCCGGGGGGATGGCCAAGACAACTACGAGCAGTACTTC.

This chain links TRBV11-2 with TRBJ1-2; D is unclear. Germline CDR1 and CDR2: SGHAT and FQNNGV. V lost 5 bases, J lost 4 bases, and 26 bases lay in between. This CDR3 region has 18 residues. CDR3 nucleotides: TGTGCCAGCAGCCCCGTACAAAGATCGGGGAAACTAGCCTATGGCTACACCTTC. This encodes CASSPVQRSGKLAYGYTF.

The rearrangement links TRBV27 to TRBJ1-5; D is unresolved. V dropped 6 bases and J dropped 0 bases, with 3 bases sitting between them. From germline, CDR1 is MNHEY and CDR2 SMNVEV (reference sequence). This CDR3 is built from 12 residues. The CDR3 region has the DNA TGTGCCAGCAGCCTTAGCAATCAGCCCCAGCATTTT. It translates to CASSLSNQPQHF.

This rearrangement joins TRBV24-1 to TRBJ2-2; weak D call: TRBD2 (6 bases). Germline V gene lookup returns CDR1 KGHDR and CDR2 SFDVKD. Trimming pared 5 bases from V and 4 bases from J, leaving 13 bases between. The CDR3 sequence is 15 residues long. The CDR3 protein is CATSVGGLSTGELFF. CDR3 coding DNA: TGTGCCACCAGTGTAGGAGGGCTTAGCACCGGGGAGCTGTTTTTT.

This chain joins TRBV25-1 and TRBJ2-5; 15 positions agree with TRBD2. The trim removed 6 bases at V and 5 bases at J, leaving 10 bases unmatched. This CDR3 comprises 17 residues. CDR1 is MGHDK and CDR2 is SYGVNS in the germline V gene. The CDR3 DNA sequence: TGTGCCAGCAGAACGACCGGACTAGCGGGAGGGCGGGAGACCCAGTACTTC. The encoded protein is CASRTTGLAGGRETQYF.

This chain uses TRBV21-1 with TRBJ2-7; TRBD1, the table's D call, lacks a check against the DNA. TRBV21-1 is marked as a pseudogene. The CDR3 spans 17 residues. The CDR3 region has the DNA TGTGCCAGCAGCAAAGATTACGAGACAGGGGCCCTCTACGAGCAGTACTTC. This encodes CASSKDYETGALYEQYF.

This clone came up a few times. The DNA for the CDR3 is TGTGCCAGCAGCCCATCTTACGCCAGGGAAGAGACCCAGTACTTC. Amino acids: CASSPSYAREETQYF. The rearrangement uses TRBV27 and TRBJ2-5; D is perhaps TRBD1 (5 bases). The CDR3 sequence is 15 residues long. V shed 6 bases and J shed 3 bases, with 17 bases lying between them. Germline CDR1 reads MNHEY; CDR2 reads SMNVEV (reference sequence).

The rearrangement links TRBV11-2 to TRBJ2-2, with 7 nucleotides matching TRBD2. The CDR3 runs to 18 residues. Looked up from germline, CDR1 is SGHAT and CDR2 is FQNNGV. Unmatched junction bases numbered 13, after V lost 1 base and J lost 5 bases. CDR3: CASSLGFSGGGRTGELFF. The CDR3 DNA is TGTGCCAGCAGCTTAGGGTTTTCGGGAGGAGGGAGGACCGGGGAGCTGTTTTTT.

The chain carries TRBV7-9 and TRBJ1-2; 7 bases line up with TRBD1. CDR3 length: 15 residues. The trim removed 0 bases at V and 5 bases at J, leaving 6 bases unmatched. Germline V gene lookup returns CDR1 SEHNR and CDR2 FQNEAQ (reference sequence). CDR3 sequence: CASSLARQGVYGYTF. CDR3 nucleotide sequence: TGTGCCAGCAGCTTAGCCAGACAGGGTGTGTATGGCTACACCTTC.

The V and J genes are TRBV4-1 and TRBJ1-5; unclear D gene. The CDR3 is 16 amino acids. Trimming pared 0 bases from V and 5 bases from J, leaving 14 bases between. In germline, CDR1 is MGHRA, CDR2 YSYEKL. Written as DNA, the CDR3 is TGCGCCAGCAGCCAAGACGAGGTAGGGAGGCATCAGCCCCAGCATTTT. Encoded protein: CASSQDEVGRHQPQHF.

The rearrangement links TRBV6-5 to TRBJ1-3, with 8 bases aligning to TRBD1. The germline V gene encodes CDR1 MNHEY and CDR2 SVGAGI. The V gene end was trimmed by 6 bases and the J gene end by 4 bases; junction bases not matched to a gene: 2. The CDR3 spans 13 residues. CDR3 nucleotides: TGTGCCAGCAGGACAGGGGCAGGAAACACCATATATTTT. Protein product: CASRTGAGNTIYF.

The chain has TRBV4-1 and TRBJ2-1; 13 bases align to TRBD2. The V and J ends lost 0 bases and 6 bases, in that order; junction bases with no gene match: 11. The CDR3 extends over 19 amino acids. CDR1 and CDR2 from the germline V gene are MGHRA and YSYEKL. The CDR3 sequence is CASSQERVRLAGGPNEQFF. CDR3 coding DNA: TGCGCCAGCAGCCAAGAGCGAGTCCGACTAGCGGGGGGACCCAATGAGCAGTTCTTC.

V usage is TRBV6-5 and J usage is TRBJ1-1, with 7 bases that match TRBD1. CDR1 MNHEY and CDR2 SVGAGI come from the germline V gene. V shed 7 bases, J shed 5 bases, and the junction held 10 bases outside the gene matches. The CDR3 extends over 14 amino acids. CDR3 bases: TGTGCCAGCACCGCCAGGGACAGTTGGACTGAAGCTTTCTTT. Protein product: CASTARDSWTEAFF.

The chain combines TRBV9 with TRBJ2-1; 11 nucleotides match TRBD2. The CDR3 has 15 residues. Trimming cost V 0 bases and J 8 bases; bases outside gene matches: 4. Germline V CDR1 and CDR2: SGDLS, YYNGEE. The CDR3 region has the DNA TGTGCCAGCAGCGTAGATGGACTAGCGGGTTATGAGCAGTTCTTC. Protein: CASSVDGLAGYEQFF.

The gene calls are TRBV7-2 and TRBJ1-1; D unresolved. The CDR3 sequence is 15 residues long. V was shortened by 5 bases and J by 1 base, with 14 bases between the two germline ends. The germline V gene has CDR1 SGHTA and CDR2 FQGNSA. DNA for the CDR3: TGTGCCAGCAGCCCCATAAGTCCAGGGAACACTGAAGCTTTCTTT. Amino acid sequence: CASSPISPGNTEAFF. The full variable domain, its missing parts supplied by reference TRBV7-2 and TRBJ1-1, is GAGVSQSPSNKVTEKGKDVELRCDPISGHTALYWYRQSLGQGLEFLIYFQGNSAPDKSGLPSDRFSAERTGGSVSTLTIQRTQQEDSAVYLCASSPISPGNTEAFFGQGTRLTVV.

This rearrangement joins TRBV2 to TRBJ2-3, with D possibly matching TRBD2 (6 bases). Trimming stripped 6 bases from V and 6 bases from J, with 19 bases between. Germline V gene data show CDR1 as SNHLY and CDR2 as FYNNEI. This CDR3 is 15 amino acids long. CDR3 loop: CASRTGLRSSDTQYF. The CDR3 DNA reads as TGTGCCAGCAGAACGGGACTCCGTTCTAGCGATACGCAGTATTTT.

The chain recombines TRBV28 with TRBJ2-7, with 9 nucleotides matching TRBD2. This CDR3 spans 15 amino acids. The junction had 6 bases not matched to a gene; V was cut back by 4 bases and J by 2 bases. The germline gives CDR1 MDHEN, CDR2 SYDVKM. In DNA form, the CDR3 reads TGTGCCAGCAGTTCGCTTTCTAGCGGGACCTACGAGCAGTACTTC. Translation gives CASSSLSSGTYEQYF. The variable domain in full, completed from reference TRBV28 and TRBJ2-7, reads DVKVTQSSRYLVKRTGEKVFLECVQDMDHENMFWYRQDPGLGLRLIYFSYDVKMKEKGDIPEGYSVSREKKERFSLILESASTNQTSMYLCASSSLSSGTYEQYFGPGTRLTVT.

The gene calls are TRBV3-1 (or the pseudogene TRBV3-2) and TRBJ1-4; D gene uncertain. The CDR3 consists of 15 residues. V was clipped by 2 bases and J by 7 bases, with 14 bases between them. CDR1 and CDR2 from the germline V gene are LGHDT and YNNKEL (reference sequence). CDR3 in amino acids: CASSQTMGVGEKLFF. The DNA of the CDR3 is TGTGCCAGCAGCCAAACTATGGGAGTGGGTGAAAAACTGTTTTTT.

The gene calls are TRBV19 and TRBJ2-1, with D tentatively TRBD2 (5 bases). V lost 7 bases and J lost 5, with 12 bases in between. Germline CDR1 is LNHDA and CDR2 is SQIVND (reference sequence). The CDR3 is made up of 13 amino acids. CDR3: CASTQRQDNEQFF. In nucleotides, the CDR3 is TGTGCCAGTACCCAGCGGCAAGACAATGAGCAGTTCTTC.

The chain has TRBV7-9 and TRBJ2-1, with D possibly being TRBD2 (5 bases). This CDR3 region has 15 residues. V was cut by 2 bases and J by 5 bases, with 13 bases left in between. CDR1 is SEHNR, CDR2 FQNEAQ, per germline (reference sequence). CDR3 in amino acids: CASSLIRGTDNEQFF. DNA of the CDR3: TGTGCCAGCAGCTTAATCCGGGGTACAGACAATGAGCAGTTCTTC.

This chain links TRBV12-3 or TRBV12-4 with TRBJ2-1; D unresolved. V gave up 7 bases and J gave up 8 bases, with 9 bases separating them. The CDR3 spans 11 residues. Written as DNA, the CDR3 is TGTGCCAGCAATGGCCTGGATGAGCAGTTCTTC. It is translated as CASNGLDEQFF.

The chain joins TRBV18 to TRBJ2-1; 8 nucleotides agree with TRBD1. Germline values: CDR1 KGHSH, CDR2 LQKENI. CDR3 size: 14 residues. The junction had 9 bases not matched to a gene; V was cut back by 5 bases and J by 9 bases. The DNA for the CDR3 is TGTGCCAGCTCAACATCATCGGACAGGGTTGAGCAGTTCTTC. Protein: CASSTSSDRVEQFF.

The gene calls are TRBV28 and TRBJ1-4; 10 bases fit TRBD1. The length of the CDR3 is 14 residues. V trimming: 6 bases; J trimming: 8 bases; junction bases outside the gene matches: 6. Germline CDR1 reads MDHEN; CDR2 reads SYDVKM. CDR3 loop: CASRTGGSGEKLFF. CDR3 DNA sequence: TGTGCCAGCAGGACAGGGGGCTCGGGGGAAAAACTGTTTTTT.

V and J are TRBV15 and TRBJ2-1, with TRBD2 identical over 13 bases. Trimming cost V 6 bases and J 6 bases; bases outside gene matches: 2. Germline V gene sequence: CDR1 LNHNV, CDR2 YYDKDF (reference sequence). The CDR3 covers 14 residues. For the CDR3, the DNA is TGTGCCACCAGGCGGACTAGCGGGAGCAATGAGCAGTTCTTC. It yields the protein CATRRTSGSNEQFF. The whole variable domain, remainder taken from reference TRBV15 and TRBJ2-1, is DAMVIQNPRYQVTQFGKPVTLSCSQTLNHNVMYWYQQKSSQAPKLLFHYYDKDFNNEADTPDNFQSRRPNTSFCFLDIRSPGLGDTAMYLCATRRTSGSNEQFFGPGTRLTVL.

The chain is built from TRBV9 and TRBJ2-7, with D possibly matching TRBD2 (6 bases). This CDR3 is built from 14 residues. The V gene's germline CDR1 is SGDLS and CDR2 YYNGEE. Trimming took off 3 bases at V and 2 bases at J, with 12 bases between the two ends. CDR3 amino acids: CASSAEGFAYEQYF. The CDR3 DNA reads TGTGCCAGCAGCGCGGAGGGGTTTGCCTACGAGCAGTACTTC. Using reference TRBV9 and TRBJ2-7 for the parts outside the CDR3, the full variable domain is DSGVTQTPKHLITATGQRVTLRCSPRSGDLSVYWYQQSLDQGLQFLIQYYNGEERAKGNILERFSAQQFPDLHSELNLSSLELGDSALYFCASSAEGFAYEQYFGPGTRLTVT.

This rearrangement joins TRBV10-1 to TRBJ1-6; D is uncertain. This CDR3 has 12 residues. Deletions cut 5 bases from V and 9 bases from J, with 8 bases between. The germline CDR1 and CDR2 sequences are WNHNN and SYGVQD (reference sequence). The CDR3 sequence: CASSLGSSPLHF. The CDR3 coding sequence is TGCGCCAGCAGTTTGGGGAGTTCACCCCTCCACTTT.

This clone turned up a few times. The chain links TRBV28 to TRBJ1-1; tentatively, D is TRBD1 (5 bases). Germline loops: CDR1 MDHEN, CDR2 SYDVKM. Trimming pared 4 bases from V and 0 bases from J, leaving 12 bases between. The CDR3 spans 15 residues. This chain's CDR3 is CASSSQGSVNTEAFF. The CDR3, as DNA: TGTGCCAGCAGTTCGCAGGGTTCGGTGAACACTGAAGCTTTCTTT.

The chain combines TRBV5-5 with TRBJ1-5; TRBD1 matches at 8 bases. This CDR3 comprises 16 residues. The trim removed 0 bases at V and 6 bases at J, leaving 8 bases unmatched. The germline V gene has CDR1 SGHKS and CDR2 YYEKEE (reference sequence). The CDR3 nucleotides are TGTGCCAGCAGCTTGGATGTGTCAGGGGGCGGTCAGCCCCAGCATTTT. Translation: CASSLDVSGGGQPQHF.

The J gene is TRBJ1-6, the V gene TRBV5-1, with D possibly matching TRBD1 (6 bases). V was trimmed by 0 bases and J by 2 bases, leaving 15 bases between them. This CDR3 has 18 residues. Per germline, CDR1 SGHRS and CDR2 YFSETQ. CDR3 protein: CASSLATGTGAYNSPLHF. CDR3 coding DNA: TGCGCCAGCAGCTTGGCTACAGGGACCGGGGCCTATAATTCACCCCTCCACTTT.

The chain carries TRBV3-1 (or the pseudogene TRBV3-2) and TRBJ2-3; D ambiguous. This CDR3 has 15 residues. V was trimmed by 4 bases and J by 4 bases, leaving 15 bases between them. From germline, CDR1 is LGHDT and CDR2 YNNKEL (reference sequence). CDR3 in DNA: TGTGCCAGCAGCCCCAACTTCTATCCGGCAGATACGCAGTATTTT. Its translation is CASSPNFYPADTQYF.

The chain carries TRBV6-5 and TRBJ2-7, with 8 bases aligning to TRBD1. V lost 0 bases to trimming and J lost 2 bases; unmatched junction nucleotides: 6. This CDR3 has 16 amino acids. Germline V gives CDR1 MNHEY, CDR2 SVGAGI. CDR3 bases: TGTGCCAGCAGTTACTCGAAAGGGACAGGAGCCTACGAGCAGTACTTC. Amino acid sequence: CASSYSKGTGAYEQYF.

This clone was recorded only once. This chain uses TRBV10-1 with TRBJ2-5; D is undetermined. V gave up 4 bases and J gave up 3 bases, with 12 bases separating them. This CDR3 comprises 14 residues. Germline V gene lookup returns CDR1 WNHNN and CDR2 SYGVQD (reference sequence). CDR3 nucleotide sequence: TGCGCCAGCAGTGCCGGTACAACTAAAGAGACCCAGTACTTC. Encoded protein: CASSAGTTKETQYF.